The 4 T cell receptor beta chains in this list originate from one sample, sequenced in a study of coeliac disease. Study-level points and caveats: Lower clonality than controls marked TRB and TRG repertoires from active celiac intraepithelial and lamina propria samples.

These receptors' antigens are unknown. Clones were read by immunoSEQ multiplex PCR, and TCRdb kept only the in-frame ones, dropping some. The sample has roughly 4,200 clones; roughly 70% are singletons. Source material: intraepithelial lymphocytes from the gut. The receptors come from a woman aged 18-35 years with active celiac disease.

This chain's CDR3 is CASRTETTGNTEAFF. As DNA, the CDR3 is TGTGCCAGCAGGACGGAAACGACAGGGAACACTGAAGCTTTCTTT. The chain is built from TRBV5-8 and TRBJ1-1, with a tentative D call TRBD1 (6 bases). This CDR3 has 15 residues. Germline CDR1 SGHTS, CDR2 YDEGEE. V lost 5 bases to trimming and J lost 1 base, with 15 bases between them.

CDR3 sequence (DNA): TGTGCCAGCAGCTCAGGAACGGGACTAGCGGAATACGAGCAGTACTTC. This encodes CASSSGTGLAEYEQYF. The rearrangement uses TRBV9 and TRBJ2-7; TRBD2 aligns across 11 bases. The CDR3 is 16 residues long. Trimming at V came to 4 bases and at J to 4 bases, leaving 10 bases not matched to a gene. Germline V gene data show CDR1 as SGDLS and CDR2 as YYNGEE.

This clone was seen more than once but under ten times. The chain employs TRBV5-4 and TRBJ1-1; TRBD1 might be the D (5 bases). Per the germline V gene, CDR1 is SGHNT and CDR2 is YYREEE (reference sequence). The CDR3 sequence is 16 residues long. The germline V and J ends were trimmed by 3 bases and 5 bases, with 20 bases remaining between them. CDR3 DNA: TGTGCCAGCAGCTGGGGATTCCGGGGGGGGTTGACTGAAGCTTTCTTT. Translation gives CASSWGFRGGLTEAFF. The entire variable domain, with the rest obtained from reference TRBV5-4 and TRBJ1-1, is as follows: ETGVTQSPTHLIKTRGQQVTLRCSSQSGHNTVSWYQQALGQGPQFIFQYYREEENGRGNFPPRFSGLQFPNYSSELNVNALELDDSALYLCASSWGFRGGLTEAFFGQGTRLTVV.

The V call is TRBV2, the J call TRBJ1-5; a weak D match, TRBD1 (6 bases). CDR3 length: 14 residues. Between the trimmed V and J ends, which lost 6 bases and 2 bases, there was a span of 11 bases. Germline-derived CDR1 and CDR2 are SNHLY and FYNNEI. In DNA form, the CDR3 reads TGTGCCAGCAGACAGGGCTTGGGCAATCAGCCCCAGCATTTT. Translating gives CASRQGLGNQPQHF. The complete variable domain, with remaining parts taken from reference TRBV2 and TRBJ1-5, reads EPEVTQTPSHQVTQMGQEVILRCVPISNHLYFYWYRQILGQKVEFLVSFYNNEISEKSEIFDDQFSVERPDGSNFTLKIRSTKLEDSAMYFCASRQGLGNQPQHFGDGTRLSIL.